Listed below are T cell receptor beta chains from one sample, sequenced in a study of cytomegalovirus exposure and HLA in healthy donors. Sequencing was performed with immunoSEQ multiplex PCR; in TCRdb, only in-frame clones are kept and a portion is missing. In the table there are roughly 100,000 clones, over 9.5% of which are singletons. Sample: PBMCs. These receptors came from a man aged 35 to 55 in good health and CMV-seropositive. Each CDR3 is given with its conserved first and last residue. Each record gives: clone size, V gene, J gene, D gene, CDR3 DNA, CDR3 protein. D genes are given only for firm matches. Size is omitted from some rows. Given values are once, few, many or a class for expanded clones.

clone size: few
V gene: TRBV7-8
J gene: TRBJ2-1
D gene: TRBD2
CDR3 DNA: TGTGCCAGCAGCTTAACCAGCGGGAGGGCCGGTGAGCAGTTCTTC
CDR3 protein: CASSLTSGRAGEQFF

clone size: .
V gene: TRBV25-1
J gene: TRBJ2-1
D gene: TRBD1
CDR3 DNA: TGTGCCAGCAGTGAATTCCCGGGACAGGGGAAGAATGAGCAGTTCTTC
CDR3 protein: CASSEFPGQGKNEQFF

clone size: few
V gene: TRBV13
J gene: TRBJ2-7
D gene: .
CDR3 DNA: TGTGCCAGCACTGGCGGGACTCTGGCCTACGAGCAGTACTTC
CDR3 protein: CASTGGTLAYEQYF

clone size: .
V gene: TRBV29-1
J gene: TRBJ2-7
D gene: TRBD2
CDR3 DNA: TGCAGCGTCGAAGGTCTAGCGGACTACGAGCAGTACTTC
CDR3 protein: CSVEGLADYEQYF

clone size: few
V gene: TRBV6-5
J gene: TRBJ2-7
D gene: .
CDR3 DNA: TGTGCCAGCAGAGCAGGCCCCTACGAGCAGTACTTC
CDR3 protein: CASRAGPYEQYF

clone size: few
V gene: TRBV19
J gene: TRBJ2-6
D gene: .
CDR3 DNA: TGTGCCAGTAGTTGGGTAGCGGAGTCCTCTGGGGCCAACGTCCTGACTTTC
CDR3 protein: CASSWVAESSGANVLTF

clone size: few
V gene: TRBV14
J gene: TRBJ2-7
D gene: TRBD1
CDR3 DNA: TGTGCCAGCAGCCGTAGACCGGGACAGGGCTCCTACGAGCAGTACTTC
CDR3 protein: CASSRRPGQGSYEQYF

clone size: .
V gene: TRBV13
J gene: TRBJ2-3
D gene: .
CDR3 DNA: TGTGCCAGCAGCTTAGGCCTAACAGATACGCAGTATTTT
CDR3 protein: CASSLGLTDTQYF

clone size: few
V gene: TRBV19
J gene: TRBJ1-2
D gene: TRBD1
CDR3 DNA: TGTGCCAGTATGGAAACAACAGGGGGCGCCTATGGCTACACCTTC
CDR3 protein: CASMETTGGAYGYTF

clone size: .
V gene: TRBV18
J gene: TRBJ2-3
D gene: TRBD2
CDR3 DNA: TGTGCCAGCTCACCATCTAGCGGGAGGGCAGGAGCAGATACGCAGTATTTT
CDR3 protein: CASSPSSGRAGADTQYF

clone size: few
V gene: TRBV10-3
J gene: TRBJ1-1
D gene: .
CDR3 DNA: TGTGCCATCAGTGGGGGGAGGGGAACTGAAGCTTTCTTT
CDR3 protein: CAISGGRGTEAFF

clone size: .
V gene: TRBV6-5
J gene: TRBJ2-3
D gene: .
CDR3 DNA: TGTGCCAGCAGCCTCCCTGGCTCAGATACGCAGTATTTT
CDR3 protein: CASSLPGSDTQYF

clone size: few
V gene: TRBV28
J gene: TRBJ2-7
D gene: .
CDR3 DNA: TGTGCCAGCAGTCTCAAGGGAGTCTACTACGAGCAGTACTTC
CDR3 protein: CASSLKGVYYEQYF

clone size: few
V gene: TRBV11-1
J gene: TRBJ2-7
D gene: TRBD2
CDR3 DNA: TGTGCCAGCAGCTACCTCAGCGGGAGGGCCGAGCAGTACTTC
CDR3 protein: CASSYLSGRAEQYF

clone size: few
V gene: TRBV28
J gene: TRBJ2-7
D gene: .
CDR3 DNA: TGTGCCAGCAGTTCACCGGGTGGCGGGAAGTACGAGCAGTACTTC
CDR3 protein: CASSSPGGGKYEQYF

clone size: few
V gene: TRBV29-1
J gene: TRBJ1-2
D gene: .
CDR3 DNA: TGCAGCGTCGTTGGTAGCCACATCTATGGCTACACCTTC
CDR3 protein: CSVVGSHIYGYTF

clone size: .
V gene: TRBV4-3
J gene: TRBJ2-6
D gene: .
CDR3 DNA: TGCGCCAGCAGCCAAGATGGAGCCGTCTCTGGGGCCAACGTCCTGACTTTC
CDR3 protein: CASSQDGAVSGANVLTF

clone size: .
V gene: TRBV7-3
J gene: TRBJ2-2
D gene: .
CDR3 DNA: TGTGCCAGCAGCCCGAACCCGGGTCTATCAACCGGGGAGCTGTTTTTT
CDR3 protein: CASSPNPGLSTGELFF

clone size: .
V gene: TRBV2
J gene: TRBJ2-7
D gene: TRBD1
CDR3 DNA: TGTGCCAGCGGCCTTGGACAGGGGCCAGGAGAGCAGTACTTC
CDR3 protein: CASGLGQGPGEQYF

clone size: .
V gene: TRBV7-9
J gene: TRBJ2-7
D gene: TRBD1
CDR3 DNA: TGTGCCAGCAGCCCACCTCAACAGGGGGCCTCCTACGAGCAGTCCTTC
CDR3 protein: CASSPPQQGASYEQSF

clone size: .
V gene: TRBV30
J gene: TRBJ1-2
D gene: .
CDR3 DNA: TGTGCCTGGAACCTCGCGAATGGCTACACCTTC
CDR3 protein: CAWNLANGYTF

clone size: .
V gene: TRBV2
J gene: TRBJ2-1
D gene: .
CDR3 DNA: TGTGCCAGCAGTGATGGCACCTACAATGAGCAGTTCTTC
CDR3 protein: CASSDGTYNEQFF

clone size: few
V gene: TRBV10-2
J gene: TRBJ2-1
D gene: TRBD2
CDR3 DNA: TGCGCCAGCAGTGAGTCGGCGGGAGCCGCCTACAATGAGCAGTTCTTC
CDR3 protein: CASSESAGAAYNEQFF

clone size: .
V gene: TRBV19
J gene: TRBJ1-3
D gene: .
CDR3 DNA: TGTGCCAGTAGTATGACGAGGGAAAGGATTGGAAACACCATATATTTT
CDR3 protein: CASSMTRERIGNTIYF

clone size: few
V gene: TRBV6-5
J gene: TRBJ1-1
D gene: .
CDR3 DNA: TGTGCCAGCAGTTACTCGCTAAATAACGCTGAAGCTTTCTTT
CDR3 protein: CASSYSLNNAEAFF

clone size: .
V gene: TRBV10-1
J gene: TRBJ2-1
D gene: .
CDR3 DNA: TGCGCCAGCAGTGAGCTCCACAATGAGCAGTTCTTC
CDR3 protein: CASSELHNEQFF

clone size: .
V gene: TRBV30
J gene: TRBJ1-5
D gene: TRBD1
CDR3 DNA: TGTGCCTGGGGCCACTCCGGGACAGGGACCAAGGATAGCAATCAGCCCCAGCATTTT
CDR3 protein: CAWGHSGTGTKDSNQPQHF